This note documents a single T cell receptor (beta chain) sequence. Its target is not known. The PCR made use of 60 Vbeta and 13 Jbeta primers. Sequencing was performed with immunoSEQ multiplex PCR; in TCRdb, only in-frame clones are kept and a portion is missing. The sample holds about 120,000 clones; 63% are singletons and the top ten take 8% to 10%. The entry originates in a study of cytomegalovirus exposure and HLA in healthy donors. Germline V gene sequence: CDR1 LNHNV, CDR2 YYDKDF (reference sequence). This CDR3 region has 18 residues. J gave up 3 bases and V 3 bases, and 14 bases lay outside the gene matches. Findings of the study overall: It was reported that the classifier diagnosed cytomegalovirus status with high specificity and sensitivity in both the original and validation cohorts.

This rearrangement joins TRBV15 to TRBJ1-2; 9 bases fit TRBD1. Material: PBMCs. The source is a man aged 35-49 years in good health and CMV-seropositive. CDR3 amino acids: CATSSVWLTGGIHYGYTF. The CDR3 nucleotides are TGTGCCACCAGCAGTGTCTGGTTGACAGGGGGTATACACTATGGCTACACCTTC. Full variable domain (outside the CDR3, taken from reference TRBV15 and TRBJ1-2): DAMVIQNPRYQVTQFGKPVTLSCSQTLNHNVMYWYQQKSSQAPKLLFHYYDKDFNNEADTPDNFQSRRPNTSFCFLDIRSPGLGDTAMYLCATSSVWLTGGIHYGYTFGSGTRLTVV.